This passage covers 23 T cell receptor beta chains from one sample sequenced in a study of metastatic and nonmetastatic thyroid tumors. All patients reached thyroid surgery having received no treatment beforehand. Through MiXCR, TCRdb re-clonotyped the PCR reads. The sample consists of about 28,000 clones, approximately 15% of them appearing once. What was sequenced was blood. Receptor source: a female donor with papillary thyroid cancer or a benign thyroid nodule (not recorded which). Some clones in this sample may be carry-over from other donors' samples.

The chain uses TRBV6-1 and TRBJ1-2; possible D gene TRBD1, 5 bases. From germline, CDR1 is MNHNS and CDR2 SASEGT. V was clipped by 4 bases and J by 7 bases, with 10 bases between them. This CDR3 region has 12 residues. In DNA, the CDR3 is TGTGCCAGCAGTGGTACAGGTGCTGGCTACACCTTC. This gives the protein CASSGTGAGYTF.

This clone was seen ten or more times. A much larger clone differs from this one at a single base, so this may be a read error. The rearrangement links TRBV20-1 to TRBJ1-2, with TRBD1 identical over 9 bases. Germline CDR1 reads DFQATT; CDR2 reads SNEGSKA (reference sequence). The CDR3 is 18 amino acids. Here the CDR3 DNA reads TGCAGTGTTAGAGTGGGGTTGGGACAGGGCATTAATTGGAGTGGCTACACCTTC. Translation: CSVRVGLGQGINWSGYTF.

This clone appeared many times. The chain carries TRBV20-1 and TRBJ1-5, with D possibly matching TRBD1 (5 bases). The CDR3 is made up of 15 amino acids. Germline V CDR1 and CDR2: DFQATT, SNEGSKA (reference sequence). Trimming pared 0 bases from V and 1 base from J, leaving 10 bases between. CDR3 coding DNA: TGCAGTGCTAGAGATCGGGGACCGAGCAATCAGCCCCAGCATTTT. It encodes CSARDRGPSNQPQHF.

This clone has ten or more counts. In this CDR3 the conserved last residue, phenylalanine or tryptophan, is missing, so a read error is likely. V is TRBV11-2 and J is TRBJ2-7, with TRBD1 matching over 8 bases. CDR1 SGHAT and CDR2 FQNNGV come from the germline V gene. The CDR3 length is 15 residues. Trimming at V came to 1 base and at J to 4 bases, leaving 6 bases not matched to a gene. The CDR3, as DNA: TGTGCCAGCAGCTTAGCCCCGACAGGGGCGTACGAGCAGTACTCC. It yields the protein CASSLAPTGAYEQYS.

This clone has ten or more counts. The rearrangement uses TRBV6-4 and TRBJ1-2; D unresolved. Per the germline V gene, CDR1 is MRHNA and CDR2 is SNTAGT. This CDR3 has 13 amino acids. Between the trimmed V and J ends, which lost 5 bases and 3 bases, there was a span of 10 bases. The CDR3 is CASSIHGDYGYTF. The CDR3 nucleotides are TGTGCCAGCAGTATTCACGGAGACTATGGCTACACCTTC.

This clone was counted ten times or more. One junction end disagrees with the germline gene, perhaps due to a read error. Other DNA sequences in this specimen translate into the identical CDR3. The rearrangement links TRBV4-1 to TRBJ1-4, with TRBD1 as a possible D gene (6 bases). This CDR3 spans 15 amino acids. CDR1 MGHRA and CDR2 YSYEKL come from the germline V gene. The CDR3 DNA reads as TGCGCCAGCAGCCAACACAGGGTAGCTAATGAAAAACTGTTTTTC. Amino acid sequence: CASSQHRVANEKLFF.

This clone has a count of ten or more. The rearrangement joins TRBV28 to TRBJ2-7, with TRBD1 matching over 7 bases. The CDR3 loop spans 14 amino acids. Trimming removed 5 bases from V and 2 bases from J; junction bases left unmatched: 6. The V gene's germline CDR1 is MDHEN and CDR2 SYDVKM. For the CDR3, the DNA is TGTGCCAGCAGTCTCCAGACAGGGACCTACGAGCAGTACTTC. Its protein is CASSLQTGTYEQYF. The entire variable domain, with the rest obtained from reference TRBV28 and TRBJ2-7, is as follows: DVKVTQSSRYLVKRTGEKVFLECVQDMDHENMFWYRQDPGLGLRLIYFSYDVKMKEKGDIPEGYSVSREKKERFSLILESASTNQTSMYLCASSLQTGTYEQYFGPGTRLTVT.

This clone was recorded many times. The J gene is TRBJ1-2, the V gene TRBV28; no firm D call. The V end was cut by 5 bases, the J end by 0 bases, with 7 bases between. The CDR3 is made up of 13 amino acids. CDR1 and CDR2 (germline): MDHEN, SYDVKM. The CDR3 here is CASSLTPNYGYTF. CDR3 nucleotides: TGTGCCAGCAGTCTCACACCTAACTATGGCTACACCTTC.

This clone was detected only a few times. A much larger clone lies one base from this, so it may be a read error. The sample has other DNA sequences that encode this CDR3 too. This chain uses TRBV28 with TRBJ1-1, with D perhaps TRBD1 (5 bases). In germline, CDR1 is MDHEN, CDR2 SYDVKM. This CDR3 has 12 residues. The CDR3 loop reads CASSFGGPEAFF. The CDR3 nucleotides read TGCGCCAGCAGTTTCGGGGGACCTGAAGCTTTCTTT.

The chain carries TRBV30 and TRBJ1-2; no clear D gene. CDR3 length: 16 amino acids. In germline, CDR1 is GTSNPN, CDR2 SVGIG (reference sequence). V gave up 5 bases and J gave up 4 bases, with 23 bases separating them. The CDR3 region is CAWFEMGPKGSYGYTF. The CDR3 nucleotides are TGTGCCTGGTTCGAAATGGGCCCCAAGGGCTCCTATGGCTACACCTTC.

Ten or more counts support this clone. The J gene is TRBJ1-4, the V gene TRBV27; 7 positions match TRBD1. After removal of 5 bases from V and 6 bases from J, the junction contained 12 bases not matched to a gene. The CDR3 has 16 residues. Germline V gives CDR1 MNHEY, CDR2 SMNVEV (reference sequence). The CDR3 here is CASSPPRQGGDEKLFF. The CDR3 region has the DNA TGTGCCAGCAGTCCCCCAAGACAGGGTGGAGATGAAAAACTGTTTTTT.

The sample holds many counts of this clone. The chain links TRBV3-1 to TRBJ2-5, with 9 bases lining up with TRBD1. Per germline, CDR1 LGHDT and CDR2 YNNKEL (reference sequence). J gave up 4 bases and V 1 base, and 7 bases lay outside the gene matches. The CDR3 runs to 16 residues. The chain's CDR3 is CASSQVLTGGGETQYF. CDR3 DNA sequence: TGTGCCAGCAGCCAAGTATTGACAGGGGGTGGAGAGACCCAGTACTTC.

Comment on this clone: Its ends do not fully match the called genes, so a read error is possible. The chain links TRBV6-1 to TRBJ2-3; a weak D match, TRBD1 (5 bases). The length of the CDR3 is 17 residues. Germline CDR1 reads MNHNS; CDR2 reads SASEGT. The CDR3 loop is CASSEGLRPLQTDTPYF. For the CDR3, the DNA is TGTGCCAGCAGTGAAGGCCTCAGACCCCTCCAGACAGATACGCCGTATTTT.

This clone was seen at least ten times. The chain joins TRBV30 to TRBJ1-6; possibly TRBD1 for D (6 bases). This CDR3 has 12 residues. Looked up from germline, CDR1 is GTSNPN and CDR2 is SVGIG (reference sequence). V was clipped by 8 bases and J by 9 bases, with 14 bases between them. The CDR3 loop reads CAGQLGGSPLHF. The CDR3 bases are TGTGCCGGACAGCTTGGTGGTTCACCCCTCCACTTT.

This clone was seen many times. This chain links TRBV5-5 with TRBJ1-5; D is possibly TRBD1 (5 bases). The germline V and J ends were trimmed by 0 bases and 4 bases, with 11 bases remaining between them. CDR1 and CDR2 (germline): SGHKS, YYEKEE (reference sequence). This CDR3 region has 15 residues. The CDR3: CASSLAVTANQPQHF. The CDR3 DNA reads TGTGCCAGCAGCTTGGCCGTGACAGCGAATCAGCCCCAGCATTTT.

This clone was seen ten or more times. The chain employs TRBV12-3 or TRBV12-4 and TRBJ1-3; D uncertain. Trimming cost V 3 bases and J 1 base, with 10 bases left between them. The CDR3 sequence is 15 residues long. The CDR3 DNA reads TGTGCCAGCAGTTTCGGTGGCTCTTCTGGAAACACCATATATTTT. Protein sequence: CASSFGGSSGNTIYF.

The chain joins TRBV30 to TRBJ1-5; tentative D call: TRBD1 (5 bases). Trimming shortened V by 0 bases and J by 2 bases, and 11 bases separated the two germline ends. CDR1 is GTSNPN and CDR2 is SVGIG in the germline V gene (reference sequence). The CDR3 contains 15 residues. DNA of the CDR3: TGTGCCTGGAGTGTACTTAGGGGTCGCAATCAGCCCCAGCATTTT. Its translation is CAWSVLRGRNQPQHF.

This sequence joins TRBV4-1 and TRBJ1-1; 8 nucleotides match TRBD1. Germline CDR1 MGHRA, CDR2 YSYEKL. The CDR3 runs to 14 residues. J gave up 7 bases and V 6 bases, and 10 bases lay outside the gene matches. CDR3 nucleotide sequence: TGCGCCAGCAGTCGGACAGGGAGGTCGGTTGAAGCTTTCTTT. Its translation is CASSRTGRSVEAFF.

This clone was detected a few times. This likely comes from a read error, as the CDR3 has no conserved phenylalanine or tryptophan at its end. The DNA is omitted, as the CDR3 cannot be located on it reliably, and the CDR3 follows TCRdb's listing. V and J are TRBV12-3 or TRBV12-4 and TRBJ2-7. The CDR3 spans 13 amino acids, including both terminal residues. CDR3 sequence: CASSPLASYEHYS.

This clone showed up many times. The chain has TRBV24-1 and TRBJ1-1, with 8 positions matching TRBD1. In germline, CDR1 is KGHDR, CDR2 SFDVKD. J gave up 2 bases and V 4 bases, and 5 bases lay outside the gene matches. CDR3 length: 15 amino acids. Written as DNA, the CDR3 is TGTGCCACCAGTGAGTCCGGGACAGGCAACACTGAAGCTTTCTTT. Its translation: CATSESGTGNTEAFF.

This clone was counted at least ten times. The rearrangement joins TRBV7-9 to TRBJ2-1; 12 positions match TRBD2. The CDR3 runs 15 residues. CDR1 and CDR2 from the germline V gene are SEHNR and FQNEAQ (reference sequence). V lost 3 bases and J lost 7; bases outside the gene matches: 4. The CDR3 loop is CASSLSLAGGNEQFF. The CDR3, as DNA: TGTGCCAGCAGCTTGAGTCTAGCGGGAGGGAATGAGCAGTTCTTC.

This clone showed up many times. The V call is TRBV6-1, the J call TRBJ2-1, with TRBD2 matching 7 bases. This CDR3 is built from 14 residues. J gave up 0 bases and V 5 bases, and 1 base lay outside the gene matches. Germline values: CDR1 MNHNS, CDR2 SASEGT. The CDR3 loop reads CASSLADSYNEQFF. In DNA, the CDR3 is TGTGCCAGCAGTCTAGCGGACTCCTACAATGAGCAGTTCTTC.

This clone showed up many times. CDR3 sequence: CASNVGRTPKNIQYF. The CDR3 DNA reads as TGTGCCAGCAATGTAGGACGGACTCCAAAAAACATTCAGTACTTC. This chain links TRBV28 with TRBJ2-4, with D perhaps TRBD2 (5 bases). CDR3 length: 15 residues. Germline V gene sequence: CDR1 MDHEN, CDR2 SYDVKM. The V end was cut by 7 bases, the J end by 4 bases, with 17 bases between. The full variable domain, its missing parts supplied by reference TRBV28 and TRBJ2-4, is DVKVTQSSRYLVKRTGEKVFLECVQDMDHENMFWYRQDPGLGLRLIYFSYDVKMKEKGDIPEGYSVSREKKERFSLILESASTNQTSMYLCASNVGRTPKNIQYFGAGTRLSVL.